One sample yielded the 17 T cell receptor beta chains listed below, sequenced in a study of T cell responses to AZD1222 COVID-19 vaccine. Data came from immunoSEQ multiplex PCR; TCRdb stores just in-frame clones and leaves some out. The sample has fewer than 200,000 clones, more than 90% seen once. Sequencing was performed on peripheral blood, taken on day 0 of AZD1222 vaccination. These receptors came from an adult in good health.

The rearrangement uses TRBV6-4 and TRBJ2-6, with 7 bases matching TRBD1. The J segment lost 2 bases and the V segment lost 6 bases, leaving 4 bases of the junction unmatched. The CDR3 extends over 15 amino acids. Germline V gene data show CDR1 as MRHNA and CDR2 as SNTAGT. The CDR3: CASSPTGTGANVLTF. The CDR3 coding sequence is TGTGCCAGCAGCCCGACAGGGACTGGGGCCAACGTCCTGACTTTC.

The chain is built from TRBV5-6 and TRBJ1-1; D remains unclear. Germline CDR1 and CDR2: SGHDT and YYEEEE. The CDR3 is 15 amino acids. Trimming stripped 2 bases from V and 4 bases from J, with 15 bases between. The CDR3 spells CASSLSSRSGTEAFF. Here the CDR3 DNA reads TGTGCCAGCAGCTTAAGTAGTAGGTCGGGCACTGAAGCTTTCTTT. The variable domain in full, with the rest retrieved from reference TRBV5-6 and TRBJ1-1, is DAGVTQSPTHLIKTRGQQVTLRCSPKSGHDTVSWYQQALGQGPQFIFQYYEEEERQRGNFPDRFSGHQFPNYSSELNVNALLLGDSALYLCASSLSSRSGTEAFFGQGTRLTVV.

Only a few counts were recorded for this clone. The rearrangement joins TRBV18 to TRBJ2-3; 9 nucleotides line up with TRBD1. Per the germline V gene, CDR1 is KGHSH and CDR2 is LQKENI. This CDR3 spans 17 amino acids. Germline trimming cut 3 bases from V and 0 bases from J; bases unmatched to any gene: 7. CDR3 protein: CASSPSPGTGSTDTQYF. CDR3 coding DNA: TGTGCCAGCTCACCCTCTCCCGGGACAGGGAGCACAGATACGCAGTATTTT.

This clone was observed a few times. CDR3 nucleotide sequence: TGCAGCGTTGATGGGACAAGAGGGTTGTGGGAGACCCAGTACTTC. This translates into CSVDGTRGLWETQYF. The chain uses TRBV29-1 and TRBJ2-5; the D gene is possibly TRBD1 (6 bases). V lost 3 bases and J lost 5, with 19 bases in between. The CDR3 totals 15 residues. Germline V gives CDR1 SQVTM, CDR2 ANQGSEA.

The V call is TRBV18, the J call TRBJ1-6; tentative D call: TRBD1 (5 bases). Trimming shortened V by 3 bases and J by 3 bases, and 9 bases separated the two germline ends. Germline V lookup: CDR1 KGHSH, CDR2 LQKENI. The CDR3 loop spans 15 amino acids. Written as DNA, the CDR3 is TGTGCCAGCTCACCCGCCGGGGGCTATAATTCACCCCTCCACTTT. Translation: CASSPAGGYNSPLHF. Filled out from reference TRBV18 and TRBJ1-6, the complete variable domain reads NAGVMQNPRHLVRRRGQEARLRCSPMKGHSHVYWYRQLPEEGLKFMVYLQKENIIDESGMPKERFSAEFPKEGPSILRIQQVVRGDSAAYFCASSPAGGYNSPLHFGNGTRLTVT.

The CDR3 loop is CASSIGLAGVDGELFF. The CDR3 nucleotides read TGTGCCAGTAGTATAGGCCTAGCGGGAGTCGACGGGGAGCTGTTTTTT. The chain is built from TRBV19 and TRBJ2-2; 10 nucleotides match TRBD2. Germline lookup yields CDR1 LNHDA and CDR2 SQIVND (reference sequence). The length of the CDR3 is 16 residues. The J segment lost 7 bases and the V segment lost 1 base, leaving 6 bases of the junction unmatched.

V and J are TRBV5-1 and TRBJ2-2, with D possibly being TRBD2 (6 bases). The CDR3 spans 16 residues. V lost 1 base, J lost 4 bases, and 14 bases lay in between. The germline V gene has CDR1 SGHRS and CDR2 YFSETQ. CDR3 sequence (DNA): TGCGCCAGCAGCTTGTCCCCGGGACTTGGCACCGGGGAGCTGTTTTTT. This codes for CASSLSPGLGTGELFF.

The rearrangement links TRBV6-5 to TRBJ1-1; possible D gene TRBD1, 6 bases. The CDR3 contains 13 residues. Germline V CDR1 and CDR2: MNHEY, SVGAGI. V dropped 6 bases and J dropped 7 bases, with 15 bases sitting between them. In DNA form, the CDR3 reads TGTGCCAGCAGAACCCTCATGGACAGTGAAGCTTTCTTT. The encoded protein is CASRTLMDSEAFF.

The V call is TRBV27, the J call TRBJ2-1, with 14 bases identical to TRBD2. Germline lookup yields CDR1 MNHEY and CDR2 SMNVEV (reference sequence). This CDR3 comprises 16 residues. V was clipped by 4 bases and J by 6 bases; unmatched bases: 5. The CDR3 sequence: CASSSRTSGRINEQFF. Here the CDR3 DNA reads TGTGCCAGCAGTTCTAGGACTAGCGGGAGGATCAATGAGCAGTTCTTC.

In this sample, this clone turned up once. The rearrangement uses TRBV3-1 (or the pseudogene TRBV3-2) and TRBJ2-3; D might be TRBD2 (5 bases). The CDR3 consists of 13 residues. Trimming left V 4 bases short and J 5 bases short, with 10 bases between. Germline V gives CDR1 LGHDT, CDR2 YNNKEL (reference sequence). The CDR3 DNA follows: TGTGCCAGCAGCCCACCCCGGGGAGATACGCAGTATTTT. Translated: CASSPPRGDTQYF.

J is TRBJ2-4 and V is TRBV27; D is possibly TRBD2 (6 bases). There are 17 residues in the CDR3. V dropped 0 bases and J dropped 0 bases, with 12 bases sitting between them. CDR1 and CDR2 (germline): MNHEY, SMNVEV (reference sequence). The DNA of the CDR3 is TGTGCCAGCAGTTTATCAGGGACTTTACTAGCCAAAAACATTCAGTACTTC. Residues: CASSLSGTLLAKNIQYF.

This clone showed up just once. The rearrangement uses TRBV7-9 and TRBJ2-7; 9 nucleotides match TRBD1. CDR1 and CDR2 from the germline V gene are SEHNR and FQNEAQ (reference sequence). Losses at the gene ends were 4 bases for V and 2 bases for J; bases not matched to a gene: 9. The CDR3 consists of 16 residues. The CDR3 bases are TGTGCCAGCAGCTCCACTCGTTACAGGGGGCCCTACGAGCAGTACTTC. This translates into CASSSTRYRGPYEQYF.

This CDR3 is CASRPTEFSTDTQYF. Here the CDR3 DNA reads TGTGCCAGCAGGCCGACAGAATTTAGCACAGATACGCAGTATTTT. The genes are TRBV2 and TRBJ2-3, with D maybe TRBD1 (5 bases). The CDR3 loop spans 15 amino acids. CDR1 and CDR2 from the germline V gene are SNHLY and FYNNEI. V was shortened by 6 bases and J by 0 bases, with 13 bases between the two germline ends.

The chain carries TRBV19 and TRBJ2-1; D is perhaps TRBD2 (6 bases). The CDR3 totals 15 residues. Germline CDR1 reads LNHDA; CDR2 reads SQIVND (reference sequence). The V end lost 3 bases, the J end lost 3 bases, and 12 bases lay between the germline ends. The CDR3 region has the DNA TGTGCCAGTAGTATGGGGGGTAGCGTCTACAATGAGCAGTTCTTC. Translated: CASSMGGSVYNEQFF.

The chain couples TRBV5-1 to TRBJ2-7; 9 bases align to TRBD1. The CDR3 is 17 amino acids. V trimming: 0 bases; J trimming: 5 bases; junction bases outside the gene matches: 12. The V gene's germline CDR1 is SGHRS and CDR2 YFSETQ. The CDR3 is CASSLAGTGMGRNEQYF. As DNA, the CDR3 is TGCGCCAGCAGCTTGGCCGGGACAGGGATGGGGCGGAACGAGCAGTACTTC.

The chain employs TRBV14 and TRBJ1-2, with D unclear. This CDR3 contains 13 residues. Germline V gene lookup returns CDR1 SGHDN and CDR2 FVKESK. Trimming took 0 bases from V and 12 from J, leaving 14 bases between them. CDR3 sequence: CASSQDSLSENTF. CDR3 nucleotides: TGTGCCAGCAGCCAAGACTCGCTCTCGGAGAACACCTTC.

V usage is TRBV27 and J usage is TRBJ2-7; unclear D gene. Germline V lookup: CDR1 MNHEY, CDR2 SMNVEV (reference sequence). V gave up 2 bases and J gave up 6 bases, with 11 bases separating them. CDR3 length: 13 amino acids. The CDR3, as DNA: TGTGCCAGCAGTTTAACCCCCGGGTCCGAGCAGTACTTC. This sequence encodes CASSLTPGSEQYF.